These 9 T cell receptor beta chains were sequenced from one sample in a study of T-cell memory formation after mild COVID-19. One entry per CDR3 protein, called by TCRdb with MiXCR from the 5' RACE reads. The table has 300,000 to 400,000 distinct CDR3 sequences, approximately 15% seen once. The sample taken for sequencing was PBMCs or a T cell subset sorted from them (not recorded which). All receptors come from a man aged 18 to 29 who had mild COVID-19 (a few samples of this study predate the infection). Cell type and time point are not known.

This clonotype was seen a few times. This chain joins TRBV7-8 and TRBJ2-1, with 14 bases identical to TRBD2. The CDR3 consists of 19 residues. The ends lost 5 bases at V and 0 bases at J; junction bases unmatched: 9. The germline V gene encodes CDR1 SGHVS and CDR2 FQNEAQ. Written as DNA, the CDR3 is TGTGCCAGCAGCCTACCCGGGACTAGCGGGGGCGACTCCTACAATGAGCAGTTCTTC. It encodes CASSLPGTSGGDSYNEQFF.

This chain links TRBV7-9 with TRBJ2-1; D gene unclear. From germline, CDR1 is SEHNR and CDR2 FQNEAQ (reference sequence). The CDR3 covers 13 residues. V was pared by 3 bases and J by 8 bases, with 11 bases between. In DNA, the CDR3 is TGTGCCAGCAGCTTGGGCCTTTACGATGAGCAGTTCTTC. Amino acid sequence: CASSLGLYDEQFF.

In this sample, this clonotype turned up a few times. The CDR3 nucleotides read TGTGCCACCAGGCAGGGAGGTGACACTGAAGCTTTCTTT. Translation gives CATRQGGDTEAFF. The V gene is TRBV24-1, the J gene TRBJ1-1; TRBD1 is a possible D gene (5 bases). CDR3 length: 13 residues. Germline CDR1 KGHDR, CDR2 SFDVKD. Trimming removed 7 bases from V and 3 bases from J, with 11 bases in between.

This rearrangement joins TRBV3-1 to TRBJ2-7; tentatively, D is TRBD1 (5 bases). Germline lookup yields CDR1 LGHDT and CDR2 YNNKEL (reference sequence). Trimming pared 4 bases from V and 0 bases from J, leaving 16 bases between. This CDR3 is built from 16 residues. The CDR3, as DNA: TGTGCCAGCAGCCTCCTTGGGGCCAGGTCCTCCTACGAGCAGTACTTC. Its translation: CASSLLGARSSYEQYF.

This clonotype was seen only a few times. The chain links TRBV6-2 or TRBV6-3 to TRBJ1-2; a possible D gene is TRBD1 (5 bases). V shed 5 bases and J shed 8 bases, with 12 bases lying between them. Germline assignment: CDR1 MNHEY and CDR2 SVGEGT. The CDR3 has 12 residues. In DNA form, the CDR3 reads TGTGCCAGCAGTCACCGACAGTTGGGCTACACCTTC. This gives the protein CASSHRQLGYTF.

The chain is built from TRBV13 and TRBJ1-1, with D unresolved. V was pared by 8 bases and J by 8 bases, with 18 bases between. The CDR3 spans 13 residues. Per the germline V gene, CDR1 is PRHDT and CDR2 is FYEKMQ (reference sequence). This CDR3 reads CASPVGSPFEAFF. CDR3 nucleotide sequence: TGTGCCAGCCCCGTGGGCAGTCCATTCGAAGCTTTCTTT.

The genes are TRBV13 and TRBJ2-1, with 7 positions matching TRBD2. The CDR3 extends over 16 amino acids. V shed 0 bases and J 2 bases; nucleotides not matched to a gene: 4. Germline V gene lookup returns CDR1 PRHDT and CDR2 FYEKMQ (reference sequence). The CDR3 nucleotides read TGTGCCAGCAGCTTAGGGAGCGGGGAGGCCTACAATGAGCAGTTCTTC. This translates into CASSLGSGEAYNEQFF.

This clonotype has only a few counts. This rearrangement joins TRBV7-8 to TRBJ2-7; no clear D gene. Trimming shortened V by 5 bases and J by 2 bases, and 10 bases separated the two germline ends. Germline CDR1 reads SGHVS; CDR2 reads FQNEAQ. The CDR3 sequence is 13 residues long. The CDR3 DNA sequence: TGTGCCAGCAGCGGAGCAGGACCCTACGAGCAGTACTTC. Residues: CASSGAGPYEQYF.

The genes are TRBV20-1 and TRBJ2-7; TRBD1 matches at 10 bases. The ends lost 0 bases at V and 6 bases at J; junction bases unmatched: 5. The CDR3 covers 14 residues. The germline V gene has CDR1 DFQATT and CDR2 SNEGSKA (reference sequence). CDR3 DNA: TGCAGTGCTAGAGACCCGGGACAGGGGATCGAGCAGTACTTC. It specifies CSARDPGQGIEQYF.